A single sample gave rise to the 20 T cell receptor beta chains below, sequenced in a study of PD-1 blockade in classical Hodgkin lymphoma. This table comes from immunoSEQ multiplex PCR, and its TCRdb copy is limited to in-frame clones, with some not included. The table includes under 60,000 clones, roughly 86% detected once. Time point meaning: cycle 4 day 1 (C4D1), after less than 7 weeks of nivolumab. Every patient relapsed after autologous stem cell transplantation, and brentuximab vedotin exposure varied. The sequences come from peripheral blood mononuclear cells (PBMCs), collected before the fourth cycle of nivolumab. These receptors were collected from a human donor with classical Hodgkin lymphoma.

The J gene is TRBJ2-5, the V gene TRBV5-4; the D gene could be TRBD1 or TRBD2 (6 bases each). CDR1 and CDR2 from the germline V gene are SGHNT and YYREEE (reference sequence). This CDR3 spans 13 amino acids. Trimming shortened V by 4 bases and J by 5 bases, and 12 bases separated the two germline ends. This chain's CDR3 is CASSLRGVETQYF. The CDR3, as DNA: TGTGCCAGCAGCCTTAGGGGGGTCGAGACCCAGTACTTC.

The chain carries TRBV27 and TRBJ1-1; possibly TRBD1 for D (5 bases). CDR3 size: 15 residues. CDR1 and CDR2 from the germline V gene are MNHEY and SMNVEV (reference sequence). V lost 2 bases, J lost 3 bases, and 13 bases lay in between. DNA of the CDR3: TGTGCCAGCAGTTTAAGTATGGGGGGGTACACTGAAGCTTTCTTT. It codes for CASSLSMGGYTEAFF.

The V and J genes are TRBV11-1 and TRBJ2-3; D ambiguous. CDR3 length equals 12 residues. CDR1 and CDR2 from the germline V gene are SGHAT and FQDESV (reference sequence). Trimming cost V 5 bases and J 10 bases, with 13 bases left between them. CDR3 protein: CASSVPGFSQYF. The DNA for the CDR3 is TGTGCCAGCAGCGTACCGGGTTTTTCGCAGTATTTT.

The V call is TRBV10-3, the J call TRBJ2-7; no firm D call. CDR1 is ENHRY, CDR2 SYGVKD, per germline. The germline V and J ends were trimmed by 2 bases and 0 bases, with 5 bases remaining between them. CDR3 length: 13 residues. The CDR3 reads CAISERPSYEQYF. The CDR3 nucleotides read TGTGCCATCAGTGAGAGGCCCTCCTACGAGCAGTACTTC.

The count of this clone is one. The rearrangement links TRBV5-1 to TRBJ1-1; possibly TRBD1 for D (5 bases). V was pared by 7 bases and J by 1 base, with 11 bases between. The CDR3 has 13 residues. The germline V gene has CDR1 SGHRS and CDR2 YFSETQ. The CDR3 nucleotides are TGCGCCAGCCAACAGGACGCGAACACTGAAGCTTTCTTT. Amino acid sequence: CASQQDANTEAFF.

This clone was seen a handful of times. The chain employs TRBV7-3 and TRBJ2-3; D call uncertain. The germline V gene encodes CDR1 SGHTA and CDR2 FQGTGA. With 1 base removed from V and 0 bases from J, the gap between germline ends came to 11 bases. The CDR3 is 16 residues long. CDR3 sequence: CASSLIPAPSTDTQYF. Here the CDR3 DNA reads TGTGCCAGCAGCTTAATACCCGCCCCTAGCACAGATACGCAGTATTTT.

The V and J genes are TRBV4-2 and TRBJ2-2; D assignment may be TRBD1 or TRBD2 (5 bases each). Germline loops: CDR1 LGHNA, CDR2 YNFKEQ. The V and J ends lost 0 bases and 5 bases respectively, with 10 bases between them. The CDR3 is 15 residues long. The CDR3 DNA reads as TGTGCCAGCAGCCAAGAGGGGACGGAGACCGGGGAGCTGTTTTTT. It specifies CASSQEGTETGELFF.

CDR3 amino acids: CASSYIFMTDEQYF. CDR3 nucleotides: TGTGCCAGCAGTTACATTTTCATGACGGACGAGCAGTACTTC. The chain uses TRBV11-2 and TRBJ2-7; D gene uncertain. V was trimmed by 6 bases and J by 5 bases, leaving 17 bases between them. CDR1 is SGHAT and CDR2 is FQNNGV in the germline V gene. The CDR3 extends over 14 amino acids. The full variable domain, in which reference TRBV11-2 and TRBJ2-7 provide the parts outside the CDR3, is EAGVAQSPRYKIIEKRQSVAFWCNPISGHATLYWYQQILGQGPKLLIQFQNNGVVDDSQLPKDRFSAERLKGVDSTLKIQPAKLEDSAVYLCASSYIFMTDEQYFGPGTRLTVT.

The gene calls are TRBV6-6 and TRBJ1-4; no reliable D call. Deletions cut 1 base from V and 7 bases from J, with 16 bases between. The CDR3 is 16 residues long. Germline CDR1 reads MNHNY; CDR2 reads SVGAGI (reference sequence). CDR3 nucleotides: TGTGCCAGCAGTTACTGGTCCGAGGCGGGCGGTGAAAAACTGTTTTTT. It translates to CASSYWSEAGGEKLFF.

The rearrangement links TRBV10-1 to TRBJ2-2, with TRBD1 matching over 10 bases. Germline V lookup: CDR1 WNHNN, CDR2 SYGVQD (reference sequence). CDR3 size: 15 residues. The trim removed 4 bases at V and 6 bases at J, leaving 5 bases unmatched. CDR3 nucleotides: TGCGCCAGCAGTGCGGGACAGGGGTTGCCCGGGGAGCTGTTTTTT. Residues: CASSAGQGLPGELFF.

The rearrangement links TRBV5-1 to TRBJ2-1; 9 bases match TRBD2. The V and J ends lost 2 bases and 3 bases, in that order; junction bases with no gene match: 3. The CDR3 length is 15 residues. Germline loops: CDR1 SGHRS, CDR2 YFSETQ. The CDR3 bases are TGCGCCAGCAGCTTTCTAGCGGGGAACTACAATGAGCAGTTCTTC. Translating it yields CASSFLAGNYNEQFF.

The V and J genes are TRBV7-2 and TRBJ1-4; D not resolved. CDR3 length: 12 amino acids. Germline values: CDR1 SGHTA, CDR2 FQGNSA. The V end was cut by 5 bases, the J end by 8 bases, with 9 bases between. CDR3 residues: CASSQNGEKLFF. The CDR3, as DNA: TGTGCCAGCAGCCAAAACGGGGAAAAACTGTTTTTT.

The chain carries TRBV10-3 and TRBJ2-7; 12 nucleotides line up with TRBD2. This CDR3 spans 17 amino acids. V shed 4 bases and J 6 bases; nucleotides not matched to a gene: 13. Germline V gene data show CDR1 as ENHRY and CDR2 as SYGVKD. The CDR3 nucleotides are TGTGCCATCAGTGGGGGACTAAGACTAGCGGGAGTCGGCGAGCAGTACTTC. Its protein is CAISGGLRLAGVGEQYF.

This clone was recorded once. CDR3 loop: CASTTLRLAGGHNEQFF. DNA of the CDR3: TGTGCCAGCACTACCCTCCGACTAGCGGGAGGACACAATGAGCAGTTCTTC. This rearrangement joins TRBV19 to TRBJ2-1; 13 bases agree with TRBD2. The CDR3 contains 17 residues. V trimming: 9 bases; J trimming: 5 bases; junction bases outside the gene matches: 13. Germline-derived CDR1 and CDR2 are LNHDA and SQIVND (reference sequence). Using reference TRBV19 and TRBJ2-1 for the parts outside the CDR3, the full variable domain is DGGITQSPKYLFRKEGQNVTLSCEQNLNHDAMYWYRQDPGQGLRLIYYSQIVNDFQKGDIAEGYSVSREKKESFPLTVTSAQKNPTAFYLCASTTLRLAGGHNEQFFGPGTRLTVL.

The chain has TRBV7-3 and TRBJ2-5, with 9 bases aligning to TRBD2. With V trimmed by 4 bases and J by 1 base, 4 bases remained unmatched. The CDR3 length is 15 residues. Germline CDR1 SGHTA, CDR2 FQGTGA. The CDR3: CASSSSGGPQETQYF. CDR3 sequence (DNA): TGTGCCAGCAGCTCAAGCGGGGGGCCCCAAGAGACCCAGTACTTC.

The chain uses TRBV7-2 and TRBJ1-2; D perhaps matches TRBD1 (6 bases). The CDR3 covers 12 residues. Germline V gene data show CDR1 as SGHTA and CDR2 as FQGNSA. Trimming pared 6 bases from V and 8 bases from J, leaving 13 bases between. The CDR3 sequence is CASRLGGGGYTF. The CDR3 DNA reads as TGTGCCAGCAGGCTAGGGGGGGGAGGCTACACCTTC.

CDR3 amino acids: CASSGRVVYEQYF. CDR3 DNA sequence: TGTGCCAGTAGCGGGAGAGTTGTCTACGAGCAGTACTTC. The rearrangement links TRBV28 to TRBJ2-7, with 9 bases aligning to TRBD2. Losses at the gene ends were 9 bases for V and 3 bases for J; bases not matched to a gene: 6. The CDR3 contains 13 residues. Germline V gene data show CDR1 as MDHEN and CDR2 as SYDVKM. Complete variable domain (other parts from reference TRBV28 and TRBJ2-7): DVKVTQSSRYLVKRTGEKVFLECVQDMDHENMFWYRQDPGLGLRLIYFSYDVKMKEKGDIPEGYSVSREKKERFSLILESASTNQTSMYLCASSGRVVYEQYFGPGTRLTVT.

The V and J genes are TRBV14 and TRBJ1-2, with D hard to call. Trimming removed 2 bases from V and 4 bases from J, with 11 bases in between. The V gene's germline CDR1 is SGHDN and CDR2 FVKESK. The CDR3 runs 14 residues. CDR3 coding DNA: TGTGCCAGCAGCCAAACAGCCCTGGCCTATGGCTACACCTTC. Its protein product is CASSQTALAYGYTF.

The chain is built from TRBV2 and TRBJ1-5, with D uncertain. Germline V gene lookup returns CDR1 SNHLY and CDR2 FYNNEI. Trimming took 6 bases from V and 4 from J, leaving 16 bases between them. The CDR3 has 15 residues. The CDR3 DNA is TGTGCCAGCAGCCAAACGGCCCCCGGTAATCAGCCCCAGCATTTT. It yields the protein CASSQTAPGNQPQHF.

This clone appeared a single time. This chain connects TRBV29-1 to TRBJ1-1, with D hard to call. The CDR3 extends over 11 amino acids. Germline V gene sequence: CDR1 SQVTM, CDR2 ANQGSEA. V was trimmed by 2 bases and J by 6 bases, leaving 7 bases between them. CDR3 loop: CSVERVSEAFF. DNA for the CDR3: TGCAGCGTTGAACGGGTATCTGAAGCTTTCTTT. Together with reference TRBV29-1 and TRBJ1-1, the CDR3 gives the full variable domain: SAVISQKPSRDICQRGTSLTIQCQVDSQVTMMFWYRQQPGQSLTLIATANQGSEATYESGFVIDKFPISRPNLTFSTLTVSNMSPEDSSIYLCSVERVSEAFFGQGTRLTVV.